This T cell receptor beta chain came from a study of shared clonotypes between healthy human individuals. Whole-study results and caveats: Larger richness was generally estimated for naive than memory subsets. Non-shared clonotypes were found to have lower generation probabilities than the clonotypes that were shared by all four of the sorted-subset donors.

The CDR3 is 15 residues long. V lost 2 bases and J lost 7; bases outside the gene matches: 4. Per the germline V gene, CDR1 is SGHRS and CDR2 is YFSETQ. With regard to this clone: Its matching antigen is unknown. Different DNA sequences within this sample yield the same CDR3.

A split of CD4+ cells into CD45RA+ naive and CD45RA-negative memory subsets was performed. Deep level was the assay's run setting. The method was immunoSEQ multiplex PCR; TCRdb's version includes in-frame clones alone and lacks a portion of them. The sample holds over 2 million clones, 85% to 95% seen once. The rearrangement joins TRBV5-1 to TRBJ2-1; 12 nucleotides line up with TRBD2. The origin of this receptor is a man between 18 and 29 years old in good health. Some clones in this sample may be carry-over from other donors' samples. Source material: naive CD4+ T cells from PBMCs. Subset specified: CD45RA+ positively selected. CDR3 protein: CASSLGLAGLNEQFF. In DNA, the CDR3 is TGCGCCAGCAGCTTAGGACTAGCGGGACTGAATGAGCAGTTCTTC.